This T cell receptor (beta chain) came from a study of blood T cell repertoires in COVID-19. Original data processing: Nucleated cell counts were estimated from reference gene primer amplification. Assay: immunoSEQ multiplex PCR; the TCRdb copy retains only in-frame clones and omits some. Clone size and V and J calls were adopted from that table, with D and trimming inferred from the DNA. The data contain some 300,000 clones, around 88% of them singletons. V lost 0 bases to trimming and J lost 2 bases; unmatched junction nucleotides: 3. The CDR3 has 16 residues. The germline V gene encodes CDR1 SGHTA and CDR2 FQGNSA.

The sequence came from a woman in her twenties or thirties who had recovered from COVID-19. The chain links TRBV7-2 to TRBJ2-1; 8 nucleotides line up with TRBD2. Sequencing used peripheral blood. Here the CDR3 reads CASSLAGGVTYNEQFF. CDR3 coding DNA: TGTGCCAGCAGCTTAGCCGGGGGGGTGACCTACAATGAGCAGTTCTTC.